One and the same sample provided the 30 T cell receptor beta chains below, sequenced in a study of control samples from healthy donors and cancer patients. Produced via immunoSEQ multiplex PCR; TCRdb's table is partial and in-frame only. In the table there are 99,000 or so clones, about 80% of which are singletons. Sequenced input: blood. The receptors shown here come from a woman between 50 and 59 years old in good health.

Here the CDR3 reads CASSPGPINEKLFF. DNA of the CDR3: TGCGCCAGCAGCCCGGGACCGATTAATGAAAAACTGTTTTTT. This chain links TRBV4-1 with TRBJ1-4; D perhaps matches TRBD1 (5 bases). Trimming took 4 bases from V and 4 from J, leaving 10 bases between them. Germline CDR1 reads MGHRA; CDR2 reads YSYEKL. The CDR3 runs to 14 residues.

This chain links TRBV7-8 with TRBJ2-1; D is perhaps TRBD2 (6 bases). CDR3 length: 18 residues. V gave up 1 base and J gave up 2 bases, with 18 bases separating them. Germline V CDR1 and CDR2: SGHVS, FQNEAQ. The CDR3 loop is CASSLESGGSNPYNEQFF. CDR3 bases: TGTGCCAGCAGCTTAGAGTCTGGGGGGAGTAATCCCTACAATGAGCAGTTCTTC. Together with reference TRBV7-8 and TRBJ2-1, the CDR3 gives the full variable domain: GAGVSQSPRYKVAKRGQDVALRCDPISGHVSLFWYQQALGQGPEFLTYFQNEAQLDKSGLPSDRFFAERPEGSVSTLKIQRTQQEDSAVYLCASSLESGGSNPYNEQFFGPGTRLTVL.

This chain uses TRBV4-1 with TRBJ2-2; no clear D. Germline V gene sequence: CDR1 MGHRA, CDR2 YSYEKL. Trimming cost V 0 bases and J 4 bases, with 6 bases left between them. This CDR3 is built from 14 residues. CDR3 nucleotides: TGCGCCAGCAGCCAAGATCGGGTCACCGGGGAGCTGTTTTTT. This codes for CASSQDRVTGELFF.

The chain combines TRBV3-1 (or the pseudogene TRBV3-2) with TRBJ1-1; no clear D. Per the germline V gene, CDR1 is LGHDT and CDR2 is YNNKEL (reference sequence). The CDR3 spans 14 residues. Trimming took off 0 bases at V and 1 base at J, with 6 bases between the two ends. CDR3 sequence reads: CASSQELRNTEAFF. CDR3 in DNA: TGTGCCAGCAGCCAAGAATTGAGGAACACTGAAGCTTTCTTT.

The rearrangement uses TRBV19 and TRBJ1-5; TRBD1 might be the D (5 bases). V was pared by 11 bases and J by 2 bases, with 10 bases between. Germline CDR1 and CDR2: LNHDA and SQIVND (reference sequence). CDR3 length: 12 amino acids. This CDR3 is CAGGMGNQPQHF. In nucleotides, the CDR3 is TGTGCCGGGGGGATGGGCAATCAGCCCCAGCATTTT.

The rearrangement joins TRBV28 to TRBJ2-7, with 14 bases fitting TRBD2. CDR1 is MDHEN, CDR2 SYDVKM, per germline. The CDR3 consists of 14 residues. The V gene end was trimmed by 6 bases and the J gene end by 8 bases; junction bases not matched to a gene: 6. This CDR3 is CASRGGTSGSQQYF. The CDR3 nucleotides read TGTGCCAGCAGGGGCGGGACTAGCGGGAGTCAGCAGTACTTC. Full variable domain (missing parts from reference TRBV28 and TRBJ2-7): DVKVTQSSRYLVKRTGEKVFLECVQDMDHENMFWYRQDPGLGLRLIYFSYDVKMKEKGDIPEGYSVSREKKERFSLILESASTNQTSMYLCASRGGTSGSQQYFGPGTRLTVT.

This clone was seen more than once but under ten times. The V call is TRBV29-1, the J call TRBJ1-1; TRBD1 might be the D (6 bases). The V and J ends lost 6 bases and 0 bases respectively, with 11 bases between them. This CDR3 region has 13 residues. Germline V gene data show CDR1 as SQVTM and CDR2 as ANQGSEA. The CDR3 nucleotides are TGCAGCGTCTACGGGACACTGAACACTGAAGCTTTCTTT. Translating gives CSVYGTLNTEAFF. Full variable domain (rest looked up from reference TRBV29-1 and TRBJ1-1): SAVISQKPSRDICQRGTSLTIQCQVDSQVTMMFWYRQQPGQSLTLIATANQGSEATYESGFVIDKFPISRPNLTFSTLTVSNMSPEDSSIYLCSVYGTLNTEAFFGQGTRLTVV.

J is TRBJ2-7 and V is TRBV5-4; no clear D gene. The V end lost 0 bases, the J end lost 2 bases, and 9 bases lay between the germline ends. CDR3 length: 14 amino acids. Germline V gene sequence: CDR1 SGHNT, CDR2 YYREEE (reference sequence). CDR3 sequence (DNA): TGTGCCAGCAGCTTGGTAGGGCAGCCCTACGAGCAGTACTTC. This codes for CASSLVGQPYEQYF.

This clone is deemed medium-sized. The chain joins TRBV19 to TRBJ1-6; no reliable D call. Per the germline V gene, CDR1 is LNHDA and CDR2 is SQIVND (reference sequence). The CDR3 spans 14 residues. Trimming removed 1 base from V and 8 bases from J, with 9 bases in between. CDR3 loop: CASSIGPLDSPLHF. The CDR3 DNA reads as TGTGCCAGTAGTATAGGCCCTCTGGATTCACCCCTCCACTTT.

The chain couples TRBV18 to TRBJ2-1; D uncertain. Germline assignment: CDR1 KGHSH and CDR2 LQKENI. V lost 6 bases, J lost 2 bases, and 17 bases lay in between. This CDR3 is built from 16 residues. CDR3 DNA: TGTGCCAGCTCTCCCCCCCCGGCAGAAACCTACAATGAGCAGTTCTTC. This codes for CASSPPPAETYNEQFF.

This clone appeared a single time. The chain links TRBV3-1 (or the pseudogene TRBV3-2) to TRBJ2-1, with a possible D match to TRBD2 (7 bases). Trimming cost V 0 bases and J 7 bases, with 16 bases left between them. Germline lookup yields CDR1 LGHDT and CDR2 YNNKEL (reference sequence). This CDR3 comprises 16 residues. CDR3 DNA sequence: TGTGCCAGCAGCCAAGAGAAGCGGCGGGGGCTGAATGAGCAGTTCTTC. This translates into CASSQEKRRGLNEQFF.

V is TRBV6-5 and J is TRBJ1-4; 9 bases align to TRBD1. V was pared by 7 bases and J by 7 bases, with 10 bases of the junction left unmatched. The CDR3 extends over 15 amino acids. Germline-derived CDR1 and CDR2 are MNHEY and SVGAGI. CDR3 DNA: TGTGCCAGCAATACCTACAGGGGGCAGGGTGAAAAACTGTTTTTT. This translates into CASNTYRGQGEKLFF.

The chain employs TRBV12-5 and TRBJ1-1; a possible D gene is TRBD1 (6 bases). This CDR3 has 14 amino acids. V was clipped by 6 bases and J by 1 base, with 12 bases between them. CDR1 and CDR2 from the germline V gene are LGHNT and FRNRAP. The CDR3 sequence: CASGSGTQNTEAFF. Written as DNA, the CDR3 is TGTGCTAGTGGGTCCGGGACACAGAACACTGAAGCTTTCTTT.

There are a few counts of this clone. J is TRBJ1-2 and V is TRBV28, with 7 bases matching TRBD1. This CDR3 has 13 residues. Looked up from germline, CDR1 is MDHEN and CDR2 is SYDVKM. Unmatched junction bases numbered 6, after V lost 6 bases and J lost 5 bases. CDR3 amino acids: CASSLMTGYGYTF. CDR3 in DNA: TGTGCCAGCAGCTTGATGACAGGGTATGGCTACACCTTC.

This sequence joins TRBV28 and TRBJ2-1; possibly TRBD1 or TRBD2 for D (5 bases each). Trimming took 3 bases from V and 1 from J, leaving 10 bases between them. The CDR3 runs to 15 residues. CDR1 is MDHEN and CDR2 is SYDVKM in the germline V gene. The chain's CDR3 is CASSFRDGSYNEQFF. CDR3 bases: TGTGCCAGCAGTTTCCGGGACGGTTCCTACAATGAGCAGTTCTTC.

V usage is TRBV7-2 and J usage is TRBJ2-3; the match to TRBD1 covers 7 bases. The germline V gene has CDR1 SGHTA and CDR2 FQGNSA. This CDR3 comprises 16 residues. J lost 5 bases, V lost 1 base, and 9 bases had no gene match. The DNA of the CDR3 is TGTGCCAGCAGCTTAGAAAGGGGGCGCCCCGTAGATACGCAGTATTTT. This gives the protein CASSLERGRPVDTQYF.

This sequence joins TRBV27 and TRBJ2-2; 9 nucleotides align to TRBD2. This CDR3 contains 18 residues. Germline V gene data show CDR1 as MNHEY and CDR2 as SMNVEV (reference sequence). Trimming at V came to 4 bases and at J to 4 bases, leaving 13 bases not matched to a gene. The chain's CDR3 is CASSWRYSGSSFTGELFF. The CDR3, as DNA: TGTGCCAGCAGTTGGCGGTATAGCGGGAGTTCGTTCACCGGGGAGCTGTTTTTT.

The genes are TRBV7-9 and TRBJ2-7, with D possibly TRBD1 on 5 matching bases. Germline loops: CDR1 SEHNR, CDR2 FQNEAQ (reference sequence). Trimming cost V 5 bases and J 5 bases, with 13 bases left between them. This CDR3 is 13 amino acids long. The CDR3 region has the DNA TGTGCCAGCAGCAAGGTTCTAGGGGACGAGCAGTACTTC. Translating it yields CASSKVLGDEQYF.

The rearrangement uses TRBV28 and TRBJ1-6; 9 nucleotides align to TRBD1. CDR3 length: 16 amino acids. With 7 bases clipped from V and 5 bases from J, the junction kept 9 bases outside the gene matches. Germline V lookup: CDR1 MDHEN, CDR2 SYDVKM. The CDR3 region has the DNA TGTGCCAGCATAGCGTCGGACAGGGGAAATAATTCACCCCTCCACTTT. It yields the protein CASIASDRGNNSPLHF.

The chain couples TRBV12-3 or TRBV12-4 to TRBJ1-2, with 7 bases that match TRBD1. This CDR3 has 13 residues. The V gene end was trimmed by 6 bases and the J gene end by 8 bases; junction bases not matched to a gene: 9. Written as DNA, the CDR3 is TGTGCCAGCAGCCCTACAGGGGATCGGGGCTACACCTTC. It codes for CASSPTGDRGYTF.

The chain couples TRBV7-3 to TRBJ2-7; maybe TRBD2 (6 bases). CDR1 SGHTA and CDR2 FQGTGA come from the germline V gene. CDR3 size: 13 residues. Trimming left V 6 bases short and J 7 bases short, with 16 bases between. The CDR3, as DNA: TGTGCCAGCAGTCCTATGGGGCGGGAAGAGCAGTACTTC. This translates into CASSPMGREEQYF.

V is TRBV24-1 and J is TRBJ1-2; the D is unclear. The V gene's germline CDR1 is KGHDR and CDR2 SFDVKD. This CDR3 has 13 residues. Deletions cut 4 bases from V and 3 bases from J, with 8 bases between. CDR3 DNA: TGTGCCACCAGTGAAGGCAGTTACTATGGCTACACCTTC. Translating gives CATSEGSYYGYTF.

The chain links TRBV11-2 to TRBJ1-2; no definite D call. CDR3 length: 14 amino acids. Trimming stripped 2 bases from V and 0 bases from J, with 7 bases between. Germline V lookup: CDR1 SGHAT, CDR2 FQNNGV. The CDR3 region is CASSLTGANYGYTF. The CDR3 DNA reads as TGTGCCAGCAGCTTAACGGGCGCTAACTATGGCTACACCTTC.

In this sample, this clone turned up a few times. The J gene is TRBJ2-7, the V gene TRBV3-1 (or the pseudogene TRBV3-2), with 8 bases lining up with TRBD1. The trim removed 4 bases at V and 4 bases at J, leaving 15 bases unmatched. Germline values: CDR1 LGHDT, CDR2 YNNKEL (reference sequence). The CDR3 consists of 17 residues. In DNA, the CDR3 is TGTGCCAGCAGCCTACAATCGACAGGGGACCTTTCTTACGAGCAGTACTTC. Its protein is CASSLQSTGDLSYEQYF.

The rearrangement links TRBV6-2 or TRBV6-3 to TRBJ1-6; D perhaps matches TRBD1 (6 bases). Looked up from germline, CDR1 is MNHEY and CDR2 is SVGEGT. The germline V and J ends were trimmed by 6 bases and 10 bases, with 16 bases remaining between them. The CDR3 runs 14 residues. The CDR3 DNA is TGTGCCAGCAGCGAAGGGCCCGGGACATCACCCCTCCACTTT. Residues: CASSEGPGTSPLHF.

V gene TRBV6-4 combines with J gene TRBJ1-1; D unresolved. Germline V gene lookup returns CDR1 MRHNA and CDR2 SNTAGT. There are 13 residues in the CDR3. Trimming pared 3 bases from V and 3 bases from J, leaving 8 bases between. The CDR3 region has the DNA TGTGCCAGCAGTGATCGGCAGGACACTGAAGCTTTCTTT. Protein product: CASSDRQDTEAFF.

This clone appeared a single time. Other nucleotide sequences in the sample specify the same CDR3. V and J are TRBV7-2 and TRBJ2-3; tentative D call: TRBD2 (5 bases). With 5 bases removed from V and 0 bases from J, the gap between germline ends came to 12 bases. CDR3 length: 15 amino acids. Germline V lookup: CDR1 SGHTA, CDR2 FQGNSA. CDR3 protein: CASSPWTSSTDTQYF. DNA for the CDR3: TGTGCCAGCAGCCCTTGGACTTCTAGCACAGATACGCAGTATTTT.

This chain joins TRBV10-3 and TRBJ1-3, with D unclear. Germline V CDR1 and CDR2: ENHRY, SYGVKD. Trimming took 4 bases from V and 0 from J, leaving 13 bases between them. The CDR3 loop spans 16 amino acids. The CDR3 loop reads CAISAVGPSSGNTIYF. CDR3 nucleotides: TGTGCCATCAGTGCTGTTGGACCGAGCTCTGGAAACACCATATATTTT.

The chain carries TRBV6-2 or TRBV6-3 and TRBJ2-7; 10 nucleotides agree with TRBD1. CDR1 and CDR2 from the germline V gene are MNHEY and SVGEGT. The ends lost 6 bases at V and 2 bases at J; junction bases unmatched: 7. This CDR3 comprises 15 residues. As DNA, the CDR3 is TGTGCCAGCAGCCGCTCGGGACAGGGGACCTACGAGCAGTACTTC. Translating it yields CASSRSGQGTYEQYF.

The table lists this clone with a count of one. The chain couples TRBV6-2 or TRBV6-3 to TRBJ1-2, with TRBD1 as a possible D gene (6 bases). CDR1 MNHEY and CDR2 SVGEGT come from the germline V gene. Trimming left V 4 bases short and J 4 bases short, with 28 bases between. This CDR3 spans 19 amino acids. Written as DNA, the CDR3 is TGTGCCAGCAGTTCTTCCCCTGGACAGTGTACCTTTTTTTTCTATGGCTACACCTTC. Translated, it gives CASSSSPGQCTFFFYGYTF.